The present entry profiles one T cell receptor beta chain with its context. Its specificity is not known. Triplicate sorts, fewer than 350,000 cells apiece, were made for each CD8+ T cell subset. This record belongs to a study of CXCR3-negative and CXCR3-positive naive CD8 T cells. Study-wide points: Naive subsets were similarly diverse, while memory CD8+ repertoires were much less diverse. Within a donor, both naive subsets shared TRBV-TRBJ usage, unlike memory cells. Researchers report CXCR3 expression partially decreased after cryopreservation, with fresh PBMCs used in most assays. CXCR3-positive naive cells carried more hydrophobic TRB CDR3s than CXCR3-negative ones.

The CDR3 runs to 13 residues. CDR1 is GTSNPN, CDR2 SVGIG, per germline (reference sequence). The TRB libraries of cDNA were built by UMI-labeled 5' RACE. TCRdb reprocessed the 5' RACE reads; each CDR3 protein has one entry and no DNA is given. This listing includes over 70,000 distinct CDR3 sequences. The sequencing input was naive CXCR3+ CD8+ T cells from blood. Subset: CD45RO-CCR7+CD27+CD95- naive CD8+ T cells expressing CXCR3 (TNR3+). The V call is TRBV30, the J call TRBJ2-7; no DNA is available, so the TRBD1 call from TCRdb remains unchecked. The source of this sequence is a human donor in good health. Some clones in this sample may be carry-over from other donors' samples. The CDR3 sequence is CAWGTDESYEQYF.